The present TCR beta chain was sequenced within a study of OX40 agonist ivuxolimab in advanced cancers. Data came from immunoSEQ multiplex PCR; TCRdb stores just in-frame clones and leaves some out. The sample has over 15,000 clones, about nine tenths seen once. Study findings and constraints: No antigen was identified for the clonally expanded peripheral T cells.

With autoimmune disease history or systemic immunosuppression, patients were excluded. The germline V gene has CDR1 SEHNR and CDR2 FQNEAQ (reference sequence). CDR3 length equals 14 residues. The V and J ends lost 3 bases and 8 bases respectively, with 13 bases between them. Note on this clone: Its antigen is undetermined.

This rearrangement joins TRBV7-9 to TRBJ1-4, with D unclear. The clonotype was recovered from an adult with an advanced solid tumor such as melanoma, head and neck, liver or kidney cancer. The specimen was CD4+ or CD8+ T cells sorted from blood, collected in a trial of the OX40 agonist ivuxolimab. DNA of the CDR3: TGTGCCAGCAGCTTGGGGTCGGGAGGAGAAAAACTGTTTTTT. This sequence encodes CASSLGSGGEKLFF.